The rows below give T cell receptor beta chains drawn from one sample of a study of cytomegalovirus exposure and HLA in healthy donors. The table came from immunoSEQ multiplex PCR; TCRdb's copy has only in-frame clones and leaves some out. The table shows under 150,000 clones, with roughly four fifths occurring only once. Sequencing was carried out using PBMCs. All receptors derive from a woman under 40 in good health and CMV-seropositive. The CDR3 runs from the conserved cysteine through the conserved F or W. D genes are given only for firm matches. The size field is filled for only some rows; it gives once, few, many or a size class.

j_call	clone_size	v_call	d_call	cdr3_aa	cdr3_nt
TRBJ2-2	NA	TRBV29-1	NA	CSVAPSGPTGELFF	TGCAGCGTTGCCCCCAGCGGACCCACCGGGGAGCTGTTTTTT
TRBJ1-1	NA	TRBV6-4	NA	CAASSDSSTENTEAFF	TGTGCCGCCAGCAGTGACTCGTCGACAGAGAACACTGAAGCTTTCTTT
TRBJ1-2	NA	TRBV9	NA	CASSPGGANYGYTF	TGTGCCAGCAGCCCCGGGGGAGCCAACTATGGCTACACCTTC
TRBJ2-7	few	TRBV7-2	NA	CASSLATPYEQYF	TGTGCCAGCAGCTTAGCAACACCTTACGAGCAGTACTTC
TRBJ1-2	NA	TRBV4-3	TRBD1	CASSLTGTGGYGYTF	TGCGCCAGCAGCCTTACCGGGACAGGGGGCTATGGCTACACCTTC
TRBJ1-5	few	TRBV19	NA	CASSPTGVRNQPQHF	TGTGCCAGTAGTCCCACCGGGGTTAGGAATCAGCCCCAGCATTTT
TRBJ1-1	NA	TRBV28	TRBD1	CASSPRQGSTEAFF	TGTGCCAGCAGTCCAAGACAGGGCTCGACTGAAGCTTTCTTT
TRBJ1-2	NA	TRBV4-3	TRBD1	CASADRGLYGYTF	TGCGCCAGTGCGGACAGGGGCCTCTATGGCTACACCTTC
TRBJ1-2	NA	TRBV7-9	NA	CSSSLAGLGGYTF	TGTTCCAGCAGCTTAGCGGGACTGGGTGGCTACACCTTC
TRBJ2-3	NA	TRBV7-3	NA	CASSLSADTQYF	TGTGCCAGCAGCTTGTCAGCAGATACGCAGTATTTT
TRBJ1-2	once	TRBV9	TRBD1	CASSGQGSGYTF	TGTGCCAGCAGTGGACAGGGCTCTGGCTACACCTTC
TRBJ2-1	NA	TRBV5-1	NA	CASSSLAKANEQFF	TGCGCCAGCAGCTCGCTCGCCAAAGCGAATGAGCAGTTCTTC
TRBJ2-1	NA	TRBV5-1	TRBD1	CASSPGTGPRQFF	TGCGCCAGCAGCCCGGGGACAGGCCCTCGGCAGTTCTTC